This is a list of T cell receptor beta chains from one sample in a study of blood T cell repertoires in COVID-19. Measured with immunoSEQ multiplex PCR; TCRdb has only the in-frame clones, and not every one. The sample lists some 250,000 clones; roughly 90% were seen once. Specimen: PBMCs or T cells enriched from blood (not recorded which). The receptors were sampled from a woman younger than 45 with acute COVID-19. Each CDR3 is given with its conserved first and last residue. A D gene is named only where the DNA matches it firmly.

v_gene	d_gene	j_gene	CDR3aa
TRBV14	TRBD1	TRBJ2-4	CASSHVDRLNIQYF
TRBV6-5	.	TRBJ2-7	CASSYPGHGEQYF
TRBV7-3	TRBD2	TRBJ2-3	CASSLASGGVTDTQYF
TRBV5-1	TRBD1	TRBJ1-5	CASSLGTGDQGTQHF
TRBV6-2/TRBV6-3	TRBD1	TRBJ1-1	CASNPTGQSTEAFF
TRBV19	TRBD1	TRBJ2-6	CASSIIGTGGLGANVLTF
TRBV7-2	TRBD2	TRBJ2-2	CASSLTSGGALNTGELFF
TRBV2	.	TRBJ2-7	CASSDESYEQYF
TRBV6-2/TRBV6-3	.	TRBJ1-2	CASSLQGVEGYTF
TRBV5-8	TRBD1	TRBJ1-6	CASSLSRTGYSPLHF